This TCR beta chain stems from a study of shared clonotypes between healthy human individuals (dated by TCRdb to 2018 to 2020). In terms of the full investigation: The cohort comprised two women and a few men aged 18 to 49 years. For each donor, CD4 naive and CD4 memory were each run on three plates, CD8 naive on two plates, and CD8 memory on one plate. To estimate repertoire size and how much clonotype sharing occurs between individuals, the study deeply sequenced the blood TCR repertoires of about 5 healthy adults. To increase sequencing depth and limit assay-specific biases, different laboratories used diverse techniques to prepare libraries and sequence TCR repertoires. Between about 0.85 and 10 billion PBMCs per donor were obtained by leukapheresis. What the research found in general, with its limitations: Because the study included only a small number of donors, the genetic and exposure-history diversity represented was limited. When four donors were compared, the shared fraction of clonotypes was roughly 5% for naive CD4, around 3.6% for naive CD8, roughly 2.5% for memory CD4, and less than 0.5% for memory CD8. Sampling was limited to blood, and TCR repertoires in tissue likely differ from TCR repertoires in blood. Clonotypes shared by all four sorted-subset donors showed higher generation probabilities than non-shared clonotypes. Incomplete sequencing was indicated by rarefaction of sorted-subset datasets, despite the large sequencing depth. Based on pairwise subsampling, the degree of clonotype sharing among donors was expected to be affected by sequencing depth. Larger estimated clonotype richness was generally found for naive subsets than for memory subsets.

This clone was counted only a few times. It has no known antigen specificity. Base qualities are missing; no much larger clone stands one base away. CDR1 and CDR2 were assigned from the germline V gene as SNHLY and FYNNEI. The CDR3 runs 14 residues from the cysteine to the phenylalanine. Only the CDR3 portion is preserved as DNA: 42 bases, with reading frame beginning at the first base. V loses 6 bases of germline sequence and J loses 1 base, and the interval between the two ends is 11 bases. Donors were healthy HIV-negative adults with no recently reported acute infections or vaccinations. Only Caucasian adults living in Nashville, Tennessee, USA were represented among the donors. Magnetic negative selection was used to enrich CD4+ T cells, after which naive cells were positively selected on CD45RA and the negative fraction became the memory subset. After blood collection by leukapheresis, PBMCs were isolated using Ficoll-Histopaque density gradient centrifugation and then cryopreserved in the vapor phase of liquid nitrogen. Analytical flow cytometry was used to check the purity and quantity of every magnetically sorted T cell population. Genomic DNA was isolated from each sorted fraction and quantified by UV absorbance on a Nanodrop 2000c.

Using the deep immunoSEQ assay, multiplex PCR amplified TCR CDR3 regions from genomic DNA. For each cell subset, the extracted genomic DNA was distributed evenly across all wells of several immunoSEQ 96-well plates, and each plate served as one replicate. For sorted subsets, around 0.2 ug genomic DNA, equal to 30,000 to 35,000 T cell genomes, was loaded into each replicate PCR. The purified libraries were quantified using a Qubit 3.0 fluorometer, sized with a Bioanalyzer 2100, and then quantified again using the KAPA Library Quantification kit. Every immunoSEQ 96-well plate was sequenced on a dedicated single-read 150-cycle Illumina NextSeq 550 flow cell. The paper's data handling went like this. Because only junctional sequences without quality scores were contained in the immunoSEQ output, filtering matching that applied to full-length reads could not be performed. Sequences were annotated with PyIR, a Python wrapper for IgBLAST v1.9, using IMGT germline references to assign V/J genes and CDR3. Reads with weak V/J assignments (E-value above 1e-6), missing CDR3, stop codons, out-of-frame junctions, or ambiguous translated residues were removed. V3J clonotypes were defined as sequences sharing the same inferred V gene, J gene, and CDR3 amino acid sequence. The percentage overlap between two repertoires was calculated by dividing the number of shared unique clonotypes by the size of the smaller repertoire. Richness of each repertoire was evaluated using RTK rarefaction, the Chao1 estimator, and Recon v2.1 estimates of unobserved clonotypes. For all TCRbeta clonotypes obtained by the gDNA method from a few donors, generation probabilities were computed with OLGA. TCRdb retrieved this table from immuneACCESS and kept in-frame rearrangements only. Not all clones are present; in checked studies, unresolved V genes account for under half, and no reason is known for the remainder. Clonal size and the V and J genes are those of that table, whereas D and trimming came from the DNA. Here the sample has a few million clones; approximately 93% occur a single time. The top ten clones comprise around 0.4% of the sample.

The sequencing sample was made of naive CD4+ T cells from PBMCs. The cell subset or site label on this specimen signifies: CD45RA+ positively selected. The receptor chain draws on TRBV2 and TRBJ2-3, with a tentative D call of TRBD1 or TRBD2, each matching 5 bases. This TCR was recovered from a man between 18 and 29 years old in good health. Some clones in this sample may be carry-over from other donors' samples. The CDR3 sequence is CASRPGRGTDTQYF. The DNA reads TGTGCCAGCAGACCGGGACGGGGCACAGATACGCAGTATTTT.